These 3 T cell receptor beta chains were all obtained from the same sample, sequenced in a study of OX40 agonist ivuxolimab in advanced cancers. Assay: immunoSEQ multiplex PCR; the TCRdb copy retains only in-frame clones and omits some. Here the sample spans roughly 17,000 clones, approximately 80% being singletons. Sequenced material: CD4+ or CD8+ T cells sorted from blood, taken in a trial of the OX40 agonist ivuxolimab. These receptor sequences come from an adult with an advanced solid tumor such as melanoma, head and neck, liver or kidney cancer.

This chain joins TRBV4-2 and TRBJ1-1; D may be TRBD1 (6 bases). The ends were cut back, 1 base at V and 7 bases at J, with 13 bases in the middle. CDR1 is LGHNA, CDR2 YNFKEQ, per germline. The CDR3 sequence is 14 residues long. The DNA of the CDR3 is TGTGCCAGCAGCCAAGCGGGGGGGCGGGATGAAGCTTTCTTT. This codes for CASSQAGGRDEAFF.

This clone was observed a handful of times. The V gene is TRBV27, the J gene TRBJ2-7, with 10 positions matching TRBD1. The CDR3 has 13 residues. Germline lookup yields CDR1 MNHEY and CDR2 SMNVEV (reference sequence). With 6 bases clipped from V and 4 bases from J, the junction kept 3 bases outside the gene matches. CDR3 residues: CASSTDRGYEQYF. CDR3 DNA: TGTGCCAGCAGCACGGACAGGGGGTACGAGCAGTACTTC.

This clone occurred a few times. The rearrangement links TRBV19 to TRBJ2-1, with D perhaps matching TRBD1 (5 bases). Germline CDR1 and CDR2: LNHDA and SQIVND (reference sequence). V was clipped by 2 bases and J by 3 bases, with 14 bases between them. The CDR3 length is 16 residues. Here the CDR3 reads CASSIQGRPGYNEQFF. The CDR3 bases are TGTGCCAGTAGTATACAGGGCCGTCCCGGCTACAATGAGCAGTTCTTC.